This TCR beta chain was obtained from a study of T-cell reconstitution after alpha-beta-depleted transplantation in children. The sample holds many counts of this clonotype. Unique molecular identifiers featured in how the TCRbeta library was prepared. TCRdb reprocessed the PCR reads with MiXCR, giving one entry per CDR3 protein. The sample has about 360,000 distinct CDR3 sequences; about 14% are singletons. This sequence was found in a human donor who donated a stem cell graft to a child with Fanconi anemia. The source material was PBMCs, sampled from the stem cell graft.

CDR3 loop: CSVSWGGNTIYF. CDR3 in DNA: TGCAGCGTCTCATGGGGGGGGAACACCATATATTTT. The J gene is TRBJ1-3, the V gene TRBV29-1; maybe TRBD1 (5 bases). This CDR3 region has 12 residues. From germline, CDR1 is SQVTM and CDR2 ANQGSEA. The V end was cut by 6 bases, the J end by 7 bases, with 13 bases between.